Here is one T cell receptor beta chain with its context. The data derive from a study of blood T cell repertoires in COVID-19. TCRdb keeps only in-frame clones here, not all; method: immunoSEQ multiplex PCR. The sample yields 270,000 or so clones, about 80% seen once. Germline V CDR1 and CDR2: MDHEN, SYDVKM. The CDR3 contains 16 residues. With V trimmed by 5 bases and J by 4 bases, 12 bases remained unmatched. The chain employs TRBV28 and TRBJ2-5; 8 bases match TRBD1. Sequencing was carried out using peripheral blood. The source of this sequence is a woman between 50 and 59 years old who had recovered from COVID-19. The CDR3 reads CASSPPGQGILETQYF. The CDR3 DNA reads TGTGCCAGCAGTCCGCCCGGACAGGGTATCTTAGAGACCCAGTACTTC.